The 12 T cell receptor beta chains in this list originate from one sample, sequenced in a study of cytomegalovirus exposure and HLA in healthy donors. The PCR had 60 Vbeta and 13 Jbeta primers. The method was immunoSEQ multiplex PCR; TCRdb's version includes in-frame clones alone and lacks a portion of them. Of some 85,000 clones listed, less than 85% are singletons. Sample: PBMCs. Source of these receptors: a woman aged 45-59 years in good health and CMV-seronegative.

This clone was found once. This rearrangement joins TRBV19 to TRBJ2-7; D perhaps matches TRBD1 (5 bases). Trimming stripped 3 bases from V and 3 bases from J, with 27 bases between. CDR3 length: 19 residues. Looked up from germline, CDR1 is LNHDA and CDR2 is SQIVND (reference sequence). The CDR3 region has the DNA TGTGCCAGTAGTATTCCCAGGCAGGGCCGGTTTGCCCTATTCTACGAGCAGTACTTC. Amino acid sequence: CASSIPRQGRFALFYEQYF.

This chain connects TRBV6-5 to TRBJ2-3; D possibly corresponds to TRBD2 (5 bases). Germline loops: CDR1 MNHEY, CDR2 SVGAGI. V was trimmed by 1 base and J by 4 bases, leaving 9 bases between them. This CDR3 comprises 14 residues. The CDR3 spells CASSYYRGADTQYF. CDR3 coding DNA: TGTGCCAGCAGTTACTACCGGGGTGCAGATACGCAGTATTTT.

The chain joins TRBV27 to TRBJ2-5; TRBD2 might be the D (5 bases). Germline values: CDR1 MNHEY, CDR2 SMNVEV (reference sequence). With 4 bases removed from V and 5 bases from J, the gap between germline ends came to 11 bases. CDR3 size: 13 residues. The CDR3 nucleotides are TGTGCCAGCAGTTCCCCGGGGTTTGAGACCCAGTACTTC. Translated: CASSSPGFETQYF.

This chain connects TRBV5-1 to TRBJ1-2; TRBD1 aligns across 8 bases. The CDR3 sequence is 15 residues long. Germline values: CDR1 SGHRS, CDR2 YFSETQ. The J segment lost 7 bases and the V segment lost 1 base, leaving 9 bases of the junction unmatched. The CDR3 loop is CASSLLPGTGSGYTF. The CDR3 DNA reads TGCGCCAGCAGCTTGCTCCCCGGGACAGGCTCTGGCTACACCTTC.

The genes are TRBV19 and TRBJ2-3; a weak D match, TRBD2 (5 bases). Germline lookup yields CDR1 LNHDA and CDR2 SQIVND (reference sequence). The CDR3 extends over 15 amino acids. V was trimmed by 3 bases and J by 2 bases, leaving 12 bases between them. CDR3 bases: TGTGCCAGTAGTATTGCGGGCAGTCACACAGATACGCAGTATTTT. Its protein product is CASSIAGSHTDTQYF.

CDR3 bases: TGTGCCAGCAGTCCTGGGACATCGAGGGCCTATGGCTACACCTTC. Translated, it gives CASSPGTSRAYGYTF. V and J are TRBV2 and TRBJ1-2; tentative D call: TRBD1 (6 bases). Germline V CDR1 and CDR2: SNHLY, FYNNEI. CDR3 length: 15 amino acids. V was trimmed by 5 bases and J by 4 bases, leaving 17 bases between them.

The chain recombines TRBV9 with TRBJ2-1; D is perhaps TRBD2 (6 bases). This CDR3 is built from 18 residues. V dropped 4 bases and J dropped 4 bases, with 24 bases sitting between them. Germline V gene sequence: CDR1 SGDLS, CDR2 YYNGEE. This chain's CDR3 is CASSSRGDSHRSYNEQFF. The CDR3 DNA is TGTGCCAGCAGCTCACGCGGGGACTCACACAGGTCTTACAATGAGCAGTTCTTC.

The V and J genes are TRBV7-2 and TRBJ1-2, with 8 bases lining up with TRBD1. The V and J ends lost 8 bases and 5 bases, in that order; junction bases with no gene match: 10. CDR1 SGHTA and CDR2 FQGNSA come from the germline V gene. This CDR3 spans 14 amino acids. This CDR3 is CASASDRGYYGYTF. In nucleotides, the CDR3 is TGTGCCAGCGCCTCCGACAGGGGTTATTATGGCTACACCTTC.

The chain is built from TRBV6-5 and TRBJ1-3, with D unclear. Germline CDR1 reads MNHEY; CDR2 reads SVGAGI. Trimming pared 2 bases from V and 2 bases from J, leaving 7 bases between. The CDR3 contains 14 residues. This chain's CDR3 is CASSYARTGNTIYF. CDR3 DNA: TGTGCCAGCAGTTACGCCAGAACTGGAAACACCATATATTTT.

The chain combines TRBV27 with TRBJ1-5, with 8 bases identical to TRBD1. The CDR3 runs to 15 residues. Trimming removed 1 base from V and 4 bases from J; junction bases left unmatched: 3. Per the germline V gene, CDR1 is MNHEY and CDR2 is SMNVEV (reference sequence). The CDR3 spells CASSLYGQGNQPQHF. CDR3 nucleotide sequence: TGTGCCAGCAGTTTATACGGACAGGGAAATCAGCCCCAGCATTTT.

The V call is TRBV29-1, the J call TRBJ2-7; a possible D gene is TRBD2 (5 bases). This CDR3 region has 12 residues. The ends were cut back, 0 bases at V and 9 bases at J, with 12 bases in the middle. CDR1 and CDR2 (germline): SQVTM, ANQGSEA. The CDR3 sequence: CSVEDLAGGQYF. The DNA of the CDR3 is TGCAGCGTTGAAGATCTCGCGGGCGGGCAGTACTTC.

This sequence joins TRBV5-4 and TRBJ2-7, with TRBD1 matching over 9 bases. The V gene's germline CDR1 is SGHNT and CDR2 YYREEE (reference sequence). The CDR3 is 16 amino acids. V dropped 4 bases and J dropped 3; count of bases not matched to a gene: 11. CDR3 nucleotide sequence: TGTGCCAGCAGCGCACAGGGGGCTCGGGAGTACTACGAGCAGTACTTC. Translated: CASSAQGAREYYEQYF.